This T cell receptor beta chain emerged from a study of metastatic and nonmetastatic thyroid tumors. Across the whole study: Repertoires were compared across blood and tumor or nodule tissue from malignant and benign thyroid patients.

In the study's own analysis: It was from CDR3 differences across clinicopathological groups that a distant-metastasis classifier for papillary thyroid cancer was built. TCRdb re-called clones from the PCR reads using MiXCR. TCRdb assigned the V and J calls; the authors' analysis was not used. The sample lists about 27,000 clones; roughly 13% were seen once. Many counts were recorded for this clone. This CDR3 comprises 15 residues. Per the germline V gene, CDR1 is MNHNS and CDR2 is SASEGT. Trimming removed 11 bases at V and 0 bases at J, with 14 bases between. There were no patients who had received any treatment before thyroid surgery.

This sequence was found in a female donor with papillary thyroid cancer or a benign thyroid nodule (not recorded which). Some clones in this sample may be carry-over from other donors' samples. This chain links TRBV6-1 with TRBJ1-6, with D hard to call. The sequenced sample consisted of blood. The CDR3 DNA reads as TGTGCCCTCAGAGGCGGCAGCTCCTATAATTCACCCCTCCACTTT. Its translation: CALRGGSSYNSPLHF.